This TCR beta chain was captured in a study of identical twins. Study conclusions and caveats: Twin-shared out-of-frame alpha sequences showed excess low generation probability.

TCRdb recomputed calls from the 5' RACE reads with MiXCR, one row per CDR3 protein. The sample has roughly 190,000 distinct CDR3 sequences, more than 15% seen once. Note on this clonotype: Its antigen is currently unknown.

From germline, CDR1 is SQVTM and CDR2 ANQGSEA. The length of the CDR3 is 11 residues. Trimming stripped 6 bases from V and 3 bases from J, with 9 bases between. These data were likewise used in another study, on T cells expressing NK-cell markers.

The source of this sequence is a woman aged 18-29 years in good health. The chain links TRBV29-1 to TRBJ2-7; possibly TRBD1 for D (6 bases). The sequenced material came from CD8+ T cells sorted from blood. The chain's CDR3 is CSVTDSYEQYF. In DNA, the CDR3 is TGCAGCGTGACGGACAGCTACGAGCAGTACTTC.